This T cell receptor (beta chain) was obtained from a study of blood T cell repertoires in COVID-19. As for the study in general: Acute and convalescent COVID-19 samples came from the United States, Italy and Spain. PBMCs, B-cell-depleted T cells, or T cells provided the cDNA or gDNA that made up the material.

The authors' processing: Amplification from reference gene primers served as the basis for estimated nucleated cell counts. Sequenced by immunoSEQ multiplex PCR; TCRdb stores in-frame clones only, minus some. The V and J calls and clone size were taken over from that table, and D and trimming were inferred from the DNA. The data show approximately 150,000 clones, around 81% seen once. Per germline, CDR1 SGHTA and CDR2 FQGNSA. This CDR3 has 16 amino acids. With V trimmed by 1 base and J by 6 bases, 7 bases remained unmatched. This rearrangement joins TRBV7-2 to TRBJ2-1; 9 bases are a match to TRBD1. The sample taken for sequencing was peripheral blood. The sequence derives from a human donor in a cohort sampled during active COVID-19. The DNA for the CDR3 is TGTGCCAGCAGCTTAGTAGCTGGGACAGGGAGCAATGAGCAGTTCTTC. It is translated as CASSLVAGTGSNEQFF. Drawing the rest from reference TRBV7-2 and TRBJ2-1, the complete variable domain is GAGVSQSPSNKVTEKGKDVELRCDPISGHTALYWYRQSLGQGLEFLIYFQGNSAPDKSGLPSDRFSAERTGGSVSTLTIQRTQQEDSAVYLCASSLVAGTGSNEQFFGPGTRLTVL.